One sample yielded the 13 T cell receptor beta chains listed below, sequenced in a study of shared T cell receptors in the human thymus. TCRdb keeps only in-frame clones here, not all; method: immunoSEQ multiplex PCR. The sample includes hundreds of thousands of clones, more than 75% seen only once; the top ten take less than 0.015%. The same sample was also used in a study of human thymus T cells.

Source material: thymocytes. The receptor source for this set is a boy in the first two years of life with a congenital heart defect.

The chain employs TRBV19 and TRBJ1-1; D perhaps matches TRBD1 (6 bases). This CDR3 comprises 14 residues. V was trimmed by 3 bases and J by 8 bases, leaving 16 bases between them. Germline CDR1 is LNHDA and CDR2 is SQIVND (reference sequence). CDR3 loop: CASSITPHTGEAFF. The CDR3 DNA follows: TGTGCCAGTAGTATCACCCCCCACACAGGGGAAGCTTTCTTT.

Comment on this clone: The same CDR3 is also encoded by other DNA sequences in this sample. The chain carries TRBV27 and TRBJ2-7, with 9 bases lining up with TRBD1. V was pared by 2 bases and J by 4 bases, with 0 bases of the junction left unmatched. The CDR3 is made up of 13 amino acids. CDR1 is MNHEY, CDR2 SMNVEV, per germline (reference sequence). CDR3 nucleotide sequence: TGTGCCAGCAGTTTAGGGACAGGGTACGAGCAGTACTTC. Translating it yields CASSLGTGYEQYF.

The CDR3, as DNA: TGTGCCAGCAGTCCCGCCGGGTCTCCTTTCGGCGGCTACACCTTC. Encoded protein: CASSPAGSPFGGYTF. The chain carries TRBV6-5 and TRBJ1-2; D unclear. V shed 5 bases and J shed 8 bases, with 21 bases lying between them. The CDR3 is 15 residues long. Per germline, CDR1 MNHEY and CDR2 SVGAGI.

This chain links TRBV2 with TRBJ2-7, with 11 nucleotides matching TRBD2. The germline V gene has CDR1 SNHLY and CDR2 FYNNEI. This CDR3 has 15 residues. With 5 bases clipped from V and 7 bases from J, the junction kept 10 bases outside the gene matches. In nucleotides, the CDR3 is TGTGCCAGCAGTCCGACTAGCGGGAAGGCGGAAGAGCAGTACTTC. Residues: CASSPTSGKAEEQYF.

The CDR3 sequence: CASTPPAKGGETQYF. In DNA form, the CDR3 reads TGTGCCAGCACCCCCCCGGCCAAAGGGGGCGAGACCCAGTACTTC. This sequence joins TRBV7-4 and TRBJ2-5, with 7 bases that match TRBD1. The junction had 13 bases not matched to a gene; V was cut back by 7 bases and J by 5 bases. Germline V lookup: CDR1 SGHVT, CDR2 SQSDAQ. The CDR3 is 15 residues long.

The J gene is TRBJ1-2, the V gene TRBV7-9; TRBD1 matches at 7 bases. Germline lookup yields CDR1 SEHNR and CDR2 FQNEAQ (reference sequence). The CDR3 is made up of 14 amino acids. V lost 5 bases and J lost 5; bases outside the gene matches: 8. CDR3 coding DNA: TGTGCCAGCAGCCCAGGGACAGATTTATATGGCTACACCTTC. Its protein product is CASSPGTDLYGYTF.

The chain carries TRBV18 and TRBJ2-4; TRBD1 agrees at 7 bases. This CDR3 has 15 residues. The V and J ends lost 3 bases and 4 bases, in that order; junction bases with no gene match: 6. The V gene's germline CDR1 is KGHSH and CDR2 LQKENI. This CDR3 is CASSPDGTEKNIQYF. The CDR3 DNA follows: TGTGCCAGCTCACCGGACGGGACAGAGAAAAACATTCAGTACTTC.

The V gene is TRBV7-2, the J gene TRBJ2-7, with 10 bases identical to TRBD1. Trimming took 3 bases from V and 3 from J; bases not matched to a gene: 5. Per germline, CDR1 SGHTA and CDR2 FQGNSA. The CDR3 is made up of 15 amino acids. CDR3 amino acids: CASSFWTGGDYEQYF. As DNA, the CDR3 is TGTGCCAGCAGCTTTTGGACAGGGGGTGACTACGAGCAGTACTTC.

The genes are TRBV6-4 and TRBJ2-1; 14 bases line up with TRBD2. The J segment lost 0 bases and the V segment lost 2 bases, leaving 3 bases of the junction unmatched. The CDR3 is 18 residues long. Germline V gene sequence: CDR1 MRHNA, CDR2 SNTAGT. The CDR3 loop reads CASSDRGTSGSSYNEQFF. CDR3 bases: TGTGCCAGCAGTGACAGGGGGACTAGCGGGAGCTCCTACAATGAGCAGTTCTTC.

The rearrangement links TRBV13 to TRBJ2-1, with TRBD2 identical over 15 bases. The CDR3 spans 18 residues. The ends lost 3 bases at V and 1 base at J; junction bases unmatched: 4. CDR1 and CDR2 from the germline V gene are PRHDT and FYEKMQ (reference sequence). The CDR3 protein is CASSLVGLAGGSYNEQFF. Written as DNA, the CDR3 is TGTGCCAGCAGCTTGGTGGGACTAGCGGGAGGTTCCTACAATGAGCAGTTCTTC.

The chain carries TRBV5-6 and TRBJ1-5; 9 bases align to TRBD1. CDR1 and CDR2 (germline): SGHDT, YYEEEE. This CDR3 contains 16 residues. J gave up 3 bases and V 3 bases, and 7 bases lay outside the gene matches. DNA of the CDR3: TGTGCCAGCAGCTCAACCGGGACAGGGAACAATCAGCCCCAGCATTTT. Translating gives CASSSTGTGNNQPQHF.

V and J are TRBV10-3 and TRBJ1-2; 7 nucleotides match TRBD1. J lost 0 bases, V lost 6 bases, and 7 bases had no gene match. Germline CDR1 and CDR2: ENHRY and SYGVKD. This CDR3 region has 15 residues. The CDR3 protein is CAIRGGQMTNYGYTF. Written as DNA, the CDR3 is TGTGCCATCAGGGGGGGACAGATGACTAACTATGGCTACACCTTC.

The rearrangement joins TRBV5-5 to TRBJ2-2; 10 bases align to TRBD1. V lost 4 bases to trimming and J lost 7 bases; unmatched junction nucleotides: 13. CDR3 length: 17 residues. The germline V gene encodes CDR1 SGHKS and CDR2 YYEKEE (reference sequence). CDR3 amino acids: CASSGPGTGERSGELFF. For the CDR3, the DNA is TGTGCCAGCAGCGGACCAGGGACAGGGGAACGGAGCGGGGAGCTGTTTTTT. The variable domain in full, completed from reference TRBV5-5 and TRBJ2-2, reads DAGVTQSPTHLIKTRGQQVTLRCSPISGHKSVSWYQQVLGQGPQFIFQYYEKEERGRGNFPDRFSARQFPNYSSELNVNALLLGDSALYLCASSGPGTGERSGELFFGEGSRLTVL.